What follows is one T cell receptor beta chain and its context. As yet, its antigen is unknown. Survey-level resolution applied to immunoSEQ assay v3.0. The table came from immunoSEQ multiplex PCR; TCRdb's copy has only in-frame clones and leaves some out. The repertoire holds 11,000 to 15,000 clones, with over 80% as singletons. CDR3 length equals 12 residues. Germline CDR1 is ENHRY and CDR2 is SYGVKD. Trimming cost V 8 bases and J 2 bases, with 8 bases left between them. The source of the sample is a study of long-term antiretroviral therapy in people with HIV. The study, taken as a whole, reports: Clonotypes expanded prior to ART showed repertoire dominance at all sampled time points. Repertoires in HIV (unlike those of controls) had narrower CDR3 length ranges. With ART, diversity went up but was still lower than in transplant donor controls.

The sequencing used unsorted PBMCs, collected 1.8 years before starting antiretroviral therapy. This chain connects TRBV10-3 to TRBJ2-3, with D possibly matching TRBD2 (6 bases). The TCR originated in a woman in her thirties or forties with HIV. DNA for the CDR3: TGTGCCATCGGGGGGATCACAGATACGCAGTATTTT. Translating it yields CAIGGITDTQYF.